A selection of T cell receptor beta chains follows, all from one sample in a study of T cell responses to AZD1222 COVID-19 vaccine. Method: immunoSEQ multiplex PCR; TCRdb's copy keeps in-frame clones and lacks some. The table shows about 100,000 clones, with about 88% occurring only once. This specimen consisted of peripheral blood, obtained on day 0 of AZD1222 vaccination. All receptors come from an adult in good health. CDR3s include the opening cysteine and the closing phenylalanine or tryptophan. D genes are given only for firm matches. Not all rows give a size; the values are once, few, many and, for expanded clones, a class.

d_call: NA
j_call: TRBJ1-5
v_call: TRBV10-3
clone_size: NA
cdr3_aa: CAISIGGRSNQPQHF
cdr3_nt: TGTGCCATCAGCATAGGGGGGCGCAGCAATCAGCCCCAGCATTTT

d_call: TRBD1
j_call: TRBJ1-2
v_call: TRBV3-1/TRBV3-2
clone_size: once
cdr3_aa: CASTRTGIIGYTF
cdr3_nt: TGTGCCAGCACCAGGACAGGGATTATAGGCTACACCTTC

d_call: TRBD2
j_call: TRBJ2-2
v_call: TRBV5-1
clone_size: NA
cdr3_aa: CASRPETSGRATNTGELFF
cdr3_nt: TGCGCCAGCAGGCCGGAGACTAGCGGGAGGGCCACGAACACCGGGGAGCTGTTTTTT

d_call: NA
j_call: TRBJ1-2
v_call: TRBV20-1
clone_size: NA
cdr3_aa: CSASTGNYGYTF
cdr3_nt: TGCAGTGCTAGTACAGGGAACTATGGCTACACCTTC

d_call: NA
j_call: TRBJ1-2
v_call: TRBV28
clone_size: NA
cdr3_aa: CASSSGAHNGYTF
cdr3_nt: TGTGCCAGCAGCTCCGGAGCGCATAATGGCTACACCTTC

d_call: TRBD1
j_call: TRBJ1-5
v_call: TRBV19
clone_size: NA
cdr3_aa: CASRPRTGLGLGYSNQPQHF
cdr3_nt: TGTGCCAGCCGACCTAGGACAGGTTTGGGTTTGGGGTATAGCAATCAGCCCCAGCATTTT

d_call: TRBD2
j_call: TRBJ2-7
v_call: TRBV4-1
clone_size: NA
cdr3_aa: CASSLLPLAGGPEQYF
cdr3_nt: TGCGCCAGCAGCCTTCTACCCCTAGCGGGAGGGCCCGAGCAGTACTTC

d_call: NA
j_call: TRBJ1-5
v_call: TRBV6-5
clone_size: NA
cdr3_aa: CASSYGSGQPQHF
cdr3_nt: TGTGCCAGCAGTTACGGGTCGGGGCAGCCCCAGCATTTT

d_call: NA
j_call: TRBJ1-1
v_call: TRBV2
clone_size: NA
cdr3_aa: CASSPPLNTEAFF
cdr3_nt: TGTGCCAGCAGCCCGCCCCTGAACACTGAAGCTTTCTTT

d_call: TRBD1
j_call: TRBJ1-1
v_call: TRBV7-6
clone_size: NA
cdr3_aa: CASSPYQGAGGVNTEAFF
cdr3_nt: TGTGCCAGCAGCCCGTATCAGGGGGCAGGCGGAGTGAACACTGAAGCTTTCTTT

d_call: NA
j_call: TRBJ1-3
v_call: TRBV5-5
clone_size: NA
cdr3_aa: CASSDGRTSGNTIYF
cdr3_nt: TGTGCCAGCAGCGACGGTAGAACCTCTGGAAACACCATATATTTT

d_call: TRBD2
j_call: TRBJ2-3
v_call: TRBV11-3
clone_size: NA
cdr3_aa: CASSGAGGLVGTDTQYF
cdr3_nt: TGTGCCAGCAGCGGCGCGGGAGGACTGGTAGGCACAGATACGCAGTATTTT

d_call: NA
j_call: TRBJ2-1
v_call: TRBV7-2
clone_size: NA
cdr3_aa: CASSSDLEPFYNEQFF
cdr3_nt: TGTGCCAGCAGCTCGGACCTGGAGCCCTTCTACAATGAGCAGTTCTTC

d_call: NA
j_call: TRBJ1-4
v_call: TRBV15
clone_size: NA
cdr3_aa: CATSRIDSNNEKLFF
cdr3_nt: TGTGCCACCAGCAGAATCGACAGCAATAATGAAAAACTGTTTTTT

d_call: TRBD1
j_call: TRBJ1-3
v_call: TRBV10-3
clone_size: NA
cdr3_aa: CAISEGQGASYGNTIYF
cdr3_nt: TGTGCCATCAGTGAGGGGCAGGGGGCGTCGTATGGAAACACCATATATTTT

d_call: NA
j_call: TRBJ2-3
v_call: TRBV4-3
clone_size: NA
cdr3_aa: CASSQEKGGAQEDTQYF
cdr3_nt: TGCGCCAGCAGCCAAGAGAAGGGGGGGGCTCAGGAAGATACGCAGTATTTT

d_call: TRBD2
j_call: TRBJ2-2
v_call: TRBV5-6
clone_size: NA
cdr3_aa: CASSLGLAGVGGELFF
cdr3_nt: TGTGCCAGCAGCTTAGGACTAGCGGGAGTTGGCGGGGAGCTGTTTTTT

d_call: TRBD1
j_call: TRBJ1-6
v_call: TRBV5-6
clone_size: NA
cdr3_aa: CASSLGGGRNSPLHF
cdr3_nt: TGTGCCAGCAGCTTGGGAGGGGGCAGGAATTCACCCCTCCACTTT

d_call: NA
j_call: TRBJ1-5
v_call: TRBV19
clone_size: NA
cdr3_aa: CASSSRQDQPQHF
cdr3_nt: TGTGCCAGTAGTAGTAGACAGGATCAGCCCCAGCATTTT

d_call: NA
j_call: TRBJ2-1
v_call: TRBV20-1
clone_size: NA
cdr3_aa: CSLDNEQFF
cdr3_nt: TGCAGTCTAGACAATGAGCAGTTCTTC

d_call: TRBD2
j_call: TRBJ2-1
v_call: TRBV28
clone_size: once
cdr3_aa: CASTFFAGGGNEQFF
cdr3_nt: TGTGCCAGCACCTTTTTTGCGGGAGGGGGCAATGAGCAGTTCTTC

d_call: TRBD2
j_call: TRBJ2-1
v_call: TRBV18
clone_size: NA
cdr3_aa: CASSPTSGSYNEQFF
cdr3_nt: TGTGCCAGCTCACCAACTAGCGGGAGTTACAATGAGCAGTTCTTC

d_call: NA
j_call: TRBJ1-3
v_call: TRBV30
clone_size: NA
cdr3_aa: CAWQKLTGFSGNTIYF
cdr3_nt: TGTGCCTGGCAAAAATTAACAGGGTTCTCTGGAAACACCATATATTTT